The 20 T cell receptor beta chains below come from one sample, sequenced in a study of molecular identifiers for immune sequencing clone quantification. TCRdb recomputed calls from the PCR reads with MiXCR, one row per CDR3 protein. This repertoire shows over 600,000 distinct CDR3 sequences, about 20% found once; its top ten account for 0.7% to 1%. Sequencing used naive CD8+ T cells from blood, with Jurkat cell RNA spiked in. Regarding subset: FACS-sorted CD8+CD4-CCR7+CD45RA+ naive T cells. The receptors here all came from a human donor in good health. Some libraries in this study had Jurkat cell RNA spiked in.

This clonotype appeared many times. The chain couples TRBV7-9 to TRBJ2-4; 7 nucleotides match TRBD1. From germline, CDR1 is SEHNR and CDR2 FQNEAQ (reference sequence). V shed 5 bases and J 6 bases; nucleotides not matched to a gene: 16. The CDR3 extends over 17 amino acids. As DNA, the CDR3 is TGTGCCAGCAGCCCAGCCGGCCCTCGGACAGGCCCAAACATTCAGTACTTC. This encodes CASSPAGPRTGPNIQYF.

This clonotype was picked up many times. The chain employs TRBV12-3 or TRBV12-4 and TRBJ2-1; TRBD1 agrees at 9 bases. This CDR3 region has 15 residues. J gave up 5 bases and V 10 bases, and 12 bases lay outside the gene matches. The DNA of the CDR3 is TGTGCCACCAAACGGTACAGGGGGCCCGACAATGAGCAGTTCTTC. It specifies CATKRYRGPDNEQFF.

In its sample, this clonotype was seen many times. The chain employs TRBV4-1 and TRBJ1-5, with D hard to call. The CDR3 covers 15 residues. Germline V gene data show CDR1 as MGHRA and CDR2 as YSYEKL. V lost 1 base and J 3 bases, leaving 10 bases between the germline ends. This CDR3 reads CASSQALGDNQPQHF. The CDR3 nucleotides read TGCGCCAGCAGCCAAGCTCTCGGGGACAATCAGCCCCAGCATTTT.

The rearrangement joins TRBV11-3 to TRBJ2-7; D remains unclear. Germline CDR1 SGHNT, CDR2 YENEEA. The CDR3 has 13 amino acids. V dropped 0 bases and J dropped 7 bases, with 10 bases sitting between them. The CDR3 region has the DNA TGTGCCAGCAGCTTAGATAGCTTCGGGGAGCAGTACTTC. This translates into CASSLDSFGEQYF.

At least ten counts were recorded for this clonotype. The chain links TRBV3-1 to TRBJ1-1; perhaps TRBD1 as D (5 bases). CDR1 is LGHDT, CDR2 YNNKEL, per germline (reference sequence). V was trimmed by 2 bases and J by 5 bases, leaving 12 bases between them. This CDR3 spans 14 amino acids. CDR3 residues: CASSQQGGRTEAFF. The CDR3 DNA follows: TGTGCCAGCAGCCAACAGGGAGGGCGGACTGAAGCTTTCTTT. Combining the CDR3 with reference TRBV3-1 and TRBJ1-1 gives the whole variable domain DTAVSQTPKYLVTQMGNDKSIKCEQNLGHDTMYWYKQDSKKFLKIMFSYNNKELIINETVPNRFSPKSPDKAHLNLHINSLELGDSAVYFCASSQQGGRTEAFFGQGTRLTVV.

V usage is TRBV15 and J usage is TRBJ2-7; D not certain. The germline V and J ends were trimmed by 5 bases and 4 bases, with 12 bases remaining between them. Germline V gives CDR1 LNHNV, CDR2 YYDKDF (reference sequence). This CDR3 has 13 residues. The CDR3 bases are TGTGCCACCAGCGGTGGCAGCGTTTACGAGCAGTACTTC. As protein: CATSGGSVYEQYF.

The V and J genes are TRBV28 and TRBJ1-4; D remains ambiguous. The CDR3 contains 14 residues. CDR1 and CDR2 from the germline V gene are MDHEN and SYDVKM. Trimming pared 6 bases from V and 6 bases from J, leaving 14 bases between. The DNA for the CDR3 is TGTGCCAGCAGCCAGACACTTAGGGATGAAAAACTGTTTTTT. Translating it yields CASSQTLRDEKLFF.

This clonotype has at least ten counts. This chain joins TRBV10-2 and TRBJ2-7, with D possibly being TRBD1 (5 bases). Deletions cut 0 bases from V and 2 bases from J, with 11 bases between. The length of the CDR3 is 15 residues. Germline V gene sequence: CDR1 WSHSY, CDR2 SAAADI. CDR3 region: CASSESDNRAYEQYF. DNA for the CDR3: TGCGCCAGCAGTGAGTCGGACAACCGGGCCTACGAGCAGTACTTC.

With regard to this clonotype: One base away lies a much larger clone, so this may be a sequencing read error. The chain couples TRBV4-2 to TRBJ2-7, with 12 bases matching TRBD1. The CDR3 is 15 residues long. From germline, CDR1 is LGHNA and CDR2 YNFKEQ. The CDR3 DNA sequence: TGTGTCAGCAGCCAACCGGGACAGGGGGCTTACGAGCAGTACTTC. Its translation: CVSSQPGQGAYEQYF.

The chain uses TRBV6-2 or TRBV6-3 and TRBJ2-1; perhaps TRBD1 as D (6 bases). Germline V gene data show CDR1 as MNHEY and CDR2 as SVGEGT. The CDR3 runs 15 residues. The V end lost 7 bases, the J end lost 6 bases, and 19 bases lay between the germline ends. The CDR3 DNA is TGTGCCAGCACCTCAACCACAGGCAGGGGCAATGAGCAGTTCTTC. Translating it yields CASTSTTGRGNEQFF.

This clonotype was counted a few times. The CDR3 spells CASCPTQTSGRNEQFF. The CDR3 DNA follows: TGTGCCAGCTGCCCTACCCAGACTAGCGGGAGGAATGAGCAGTTCTTC. The chain links TRBV12-3 or TRBV12-4 to TRBJ2-1; TRBD2 agrees at 13 bases. V shed 8 bases, J shed 7 bases, and the junction held 11 bases outside the gene matches. The CDR3 runs 16 residues.

This clonotype was recorded many times. The rearrangement uses TRBV20-1 and TRBJ2-5; D gene uncertain. The CDR3 runs 14 residues. Germline V gene lookup returns CDR1 DFQATT and CDR2 SNEGSKA (reference sequence). V lost 0 bases to trimming and J lost 0 bases, with 8 bases between them. In DNA, the CDR3 is TGCAGTGCTAGAGATACACCGTACCAAGAGACCCAGTACTTC. It translates to CSARDTPYQETQYF.

Comment on this clonotype: An end of the junction differs from the germline gene, which may be a read error. The V call is TRBV7-2, the J call TRBJ2-3, with D possibly being TRBD1 or TRBD2 (5 bases each). CDR1 is SGHTA, CDR2 FQGNSA, per germline. This CDR3 has 16 residues. This CDR3 reads CASGHPRESSTDTQYF. The CDR3 DNA reads TGCGCCAGCGGCCATCCCAGGGAGAGCAGCACAGATACGCAGTATTTT.

This clonotype was seen a handful of times. This sequence joins TRBV4-1 and TRBJ1-6; D is undetermined. The CDR3 extends over 14 amino acids. Per the germline V gene, CDR1 is MGHRA and CDR2 is YSYEKL. V lost 0 bases and J lost 7, with 7 bases in between. CDR3 sequence (DNA): TGCGCCAGCAGCCAAGATTTTGGGAATTCACCCCTCCACTTT. Translating it yields CASSQDFGNSPLHF.

This clonotype was counted only a few times. Germline is not matched at one junction end, which may reflect a read error. This chain uses TRBV7-9 with TRBJ2-1; D is undetermined. Germline CDR1 is SEHNR and CDR2 is FQNEAQ (reference sequence). The CDR3 extends over 15 amino acids. The CDR3 spells CASSLAVHSYNEQFF. The CDR3 DNA is TGTGCCAGTAGCTTAGCCGTCCACTCCTACAATGAGCAGTTCTTC.

The chain joins TRBV3-1 to TRBJ2-3; 14 bases agree with TRBD2. Per germline, CDR1 LGHDT and CDR2 YNNKEL (reference sequence). CDR3 length equals 17 residues. V lost 5 bases, J lost 5 bases, and 9 bases stayed unmatched. This chain's CDR3 is CASSSGTSGSYQDTQYF. The CDR3 DNA reads TGTGCCAGCAGCAGCGGGACTAGCGGGAGTTATCAAGATACGCAGTATTTT.

In this sample, this clonotype turned up many times. The chain combines TRBV6-1 with TRBJ2-3; the D is unclear. This CDR3 is built from 14 residues. Trimming stripped 3 bases from V and 4 bases from J, with 11 bases between. Germline V CDR1 and CDR2: MNHNS, SASEGT. CDR3 region: CASSDLTPADTQYF. The CDR3 DNA sequence: TGTGCCAGCAGTGATCTCACACCAGCAGATACGCAGTATTTT.

This clonotype was counted only a few times. The junction shows a germline mismatch at one end, possibly a read error. This sequence joins TRBV20-1 and TRBJ1-4; possible D gene TRBD1, 5 bases. The CDR3 is 17 amino acids. Per germline, CDR1 DFQATT and CDR2 SNEGSKA (reference sequence). CDR3 amino acids: CSAGDEGDHSTNEKLFF. DNA for the CDR3: TGCAGTGCTGGAGATGAAGGGGACCATTCAACTAATGAAAAACTGTTTTTT.

This clonotype has ten or more counts. V gene TRBV2 combines with J gene TRBJ2-7, with 7 bases fitting TRBD1. J lost 3 bases, V lost 4 bases, and 6 bases had no gene match. This CDR3 comprises 14 residues. The germline CDR1 and CDR2 sequences are SNHLY and FYNNEI. CDR3 sequence reads: CASSGWDRDYEQYF. The CDR3 bases are TGTGCCAGCAGTGGTTGGGACAGAGACTACGAGCAGTACTTC.

This clonotype was counted between two and nine times. The rearrangement joins TRBV7-9 to TRBJ2-7, with D tentatively TRBD1 (6 bases). Germline V CDR1 and CDR2: SEHNR, FQNEAQ (reference sequence). The CDR3 spans 14 residues. V lost 8 bases and J 2 bases, leaving 16 bases between the germline ends. For the CDR3, the DNA is TGTGCCAGCTCCTCAGCCAGGGGTCCCTACGAGCAGTACTTC. Its translation is CASSSARGPYEQYF. Based on the CDR3 plus reference TRBV7-9 and TRBJ2-7, the full variable domain is DTGVSQNPRHKITKRGQNVTFRCDPISEHNRLYWYRQTLGQGPEFLTYFQNEAQLEKSRLLSDRFSAERPKGSFSTLEIQRTEQGDSAMYLCASSSARGPYEQYFGPGTRLTVT.